This TCR beta chain emerged from a study of cytomegalovirus exposure and HLA in healthy donors. At the level of the study: Among the 370 or so donors who were genotyped, roughly 85% fell in the genetic ancestry cluster that is associated with self-reported Caucasian donors. Overall study findings and caveats: Several of the most significant clusters appeared, in a later analysis, to be linked to common viral pathogens.

The PCR ran on 60 Vbeta and 13 Jbeta primers. TCRdb keeps only in-frame clones here, not all; method: immunoSEQ multiplex PCR. The data show under 200,000 clones, with around 84% seen just once and roughly 2.1% held by the top ten. This clone showed up just a few times. Its antigen is undetermined. The identical CDR3 is also encoded by other nucleotide sequences in the sample. The CDR3 has 14 residues. V trimming: 3 bases; J trimming: 8 bases; junction bases outside the gene matches: 5. The V gene's germline CDR1 is SGHNT and CDR2 YYREEE (reference sequence). The source is a man younger than 35 in good health and CMV-seronegative. The chain carries TRBV5-4 and TRBJ1-4; 9 nucleotides align to TRBD1. Sequenced sample: PBMCs. The CDR3: CASSSQGAGEKLFF. CDR3 DNA: TGTGCCAGCAGCTCACAGGGGGCAGGGGAAAAACTGTTTTTT.